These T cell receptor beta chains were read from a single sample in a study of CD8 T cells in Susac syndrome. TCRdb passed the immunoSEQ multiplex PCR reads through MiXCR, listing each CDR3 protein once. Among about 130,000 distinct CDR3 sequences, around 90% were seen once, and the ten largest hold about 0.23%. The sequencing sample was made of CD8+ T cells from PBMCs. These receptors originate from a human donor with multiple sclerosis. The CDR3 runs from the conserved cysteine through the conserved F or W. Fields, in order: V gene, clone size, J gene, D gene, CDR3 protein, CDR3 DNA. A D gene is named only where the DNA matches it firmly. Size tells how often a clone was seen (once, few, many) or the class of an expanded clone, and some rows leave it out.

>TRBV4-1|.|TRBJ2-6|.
CASSPVGANVLTF
TGCGCCAGCAGCCCGGTGGGGGCCAACGTCCTGACTTTC
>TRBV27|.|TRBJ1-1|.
CASRYSGYTEAFF
TGTGCCAGCAGGTACTCAGGGTACACTGAAGCTTTCTTT
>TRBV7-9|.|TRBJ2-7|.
CASSSGYLAEQYF
TGTGCCAGCAGCTCAGGTTACTTGGCCGAGCAGTACTTC
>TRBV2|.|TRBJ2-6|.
CASSIIFSGANVLTF
TGTGCCAGCAGTATAATTTTCTCTGGGGCCAACGTCCTGACTTTC
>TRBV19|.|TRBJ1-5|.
CASRGGRGIAEPQHF
TGTGCCAGTAGAGGGGGGCGCGGAATTGCAGAGCCCCAGCATTTT
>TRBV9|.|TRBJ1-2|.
CASSVASGFYGYTF
TGTGCCAGCAGCGTAGCTAGTGGCTTCTATGGCTACACCTTC
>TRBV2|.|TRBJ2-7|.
CASSAPRGTYEQYF
TGTGCCAGCAGTGCCCCCCGCGGTACCTACGAGCAGTACTTC
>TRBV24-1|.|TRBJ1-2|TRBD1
CATSTGVLYGYTF
TGTGCCACCAGCACAGGGGTCCTTTATGGCTACACCTTC
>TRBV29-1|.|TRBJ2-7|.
CSVAGGGSSEQYF
TGCAGCGTTGCCGGCGGAGGGTCTAGCGAGCAGTACTTC
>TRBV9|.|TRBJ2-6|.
CASSGAGSGANVLTF
TGTGCCAGCAGCGGGGCAGGGTCTGGGGCCAACGTCCTGACTTTC
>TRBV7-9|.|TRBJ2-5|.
CASSRYQETQYF
TGTGCCAGCAGCCGGTACCAAGAGACCCAGTACTTC
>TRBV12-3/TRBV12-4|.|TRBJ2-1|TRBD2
CASRALLAASNEQFF
TGTGCCAGCAGGGCCCTACTAGCGGCCTCCAATGAGCAGTTCTTC
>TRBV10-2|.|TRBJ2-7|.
CASSGAKNEQYF
TGCGCCAGCAGTGGGGCAAAGAACGAGCAGTACTTC
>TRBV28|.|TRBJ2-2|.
CAISDSLNTGELFF
TGTGCCATCTCGGACAGTTTGAACACCGGGGAGCTGTTTTTT
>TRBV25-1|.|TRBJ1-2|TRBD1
CASSEAGTGGYGYTF
TGTGCCAGCAGTGAAGCCGGGACAGGGGGGTATGGCTACACCTTC
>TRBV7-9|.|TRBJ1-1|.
CASSLQDMYTEAFF
TGTGCCAGCAGCTTGCAGGACATGTACACTGAAGCTTTCTTT
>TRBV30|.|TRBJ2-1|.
CAWTPFRINEQFF
TGTGCCTGGACCCCGTTCCGTATCAATGAGCAGTTCTTC
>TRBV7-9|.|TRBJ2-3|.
CASSLGRDVTDTQYF
TGTGCCAGCAGCTTAGGCAGGGACGTTACAGATACGCAGTATTTT
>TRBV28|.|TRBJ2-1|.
CASSFMGNEQFF
TGTGCCAGCTCCTTTATGGGTAATGAGCAGTTCTTC
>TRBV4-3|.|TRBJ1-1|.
CASSQGAGDTEAFF
TGCGCCAGCAGCCAGGGGGCAGGGGACACTGAAGCTTTCTTT
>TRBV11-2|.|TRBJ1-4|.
CASSLGWRRSEKLFF
TGTGCCAGCAGCTTAGGGTGGCGTCGGAGTGAAAAACTGTTTTTT
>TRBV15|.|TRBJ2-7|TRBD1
CATSMIGTGIDEQYF
TGTGCCACCAGCATGATCGGGACAGGGATCGACGAGCAGTACTTC
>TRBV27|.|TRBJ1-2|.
CASSLWGSNGYTF
TGTGCCAGCAGTTTGTGGGGAAGCAATGGCTACACCTTC
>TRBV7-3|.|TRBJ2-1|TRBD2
CASSITGGPYNEQFF
TGTGCCAGCAGCATTACGGGAGGGCCCTACAATGAGCAGTTCTTC
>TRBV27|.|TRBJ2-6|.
CASSLSSAAGANVLTF
TGTGCCAGCAGTTTATCGAGCGCTGCTGGGGCCAACGTCCTGACTTTC
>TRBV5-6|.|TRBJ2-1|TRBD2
CASSRGEGRYNEQFF
TGTGCCAGCAGCCGGGGGGAAGGGAGGTACAATGAGCAGTTCTTC
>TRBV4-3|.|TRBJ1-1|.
CASSTWEMNTEAFF
TGCGCCAGCAGCACCTGGGAGATGAACACTGAAGCTTTCTTT
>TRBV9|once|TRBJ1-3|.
CASSVVGVSGNTIYF
TGTGCCAGCAGCGTAGTAGGGGTCTCTGGAAACACCATATATTTT
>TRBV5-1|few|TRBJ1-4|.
CASSPRSTTNEKLFF
TGCGCCAGCAGCCCCCGGAGTACGACTAATGAAAAACTGTTTTTT
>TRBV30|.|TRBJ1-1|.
CAGRTRTLNTEAFF
TGTGCCGGGAGGACACGGACCTTGAACACTGAAGCTTTCTTT
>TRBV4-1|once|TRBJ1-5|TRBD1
CASSPRQGSQPQHF
TGCGCCAGCAGCCCAAGACAGGGAAGTCAGCCCCAGCATTTT
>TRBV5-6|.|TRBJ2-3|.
CASGTYTDTQYF
TGTGCCAGCGGAACGTACACAGATACGCAGTATTTT
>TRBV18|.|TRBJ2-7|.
CASSPLSYEQYF
TGTGCCAGCTCACCTCTCTCCTACGAGCAGTACTTC
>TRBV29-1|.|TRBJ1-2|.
CSVEDVSGLTF
TGCAGCGTTGAAGATGTTTCGGGGTTGACCTTC
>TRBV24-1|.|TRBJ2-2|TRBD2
CATSDGLAGGGTGELFF
TGTGCCACCAGTGACGGATTAGCGGGAGGAGGGACCGGGGAGCTGTTTTTT
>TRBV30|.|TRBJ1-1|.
CAWSPQGGTEAFF
TGTGCCTGGAGTCCCCAGGGCGGCACTGAAGCTTTCTTT
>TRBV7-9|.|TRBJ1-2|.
CASSLHGYTF
TGTGCCAGCAGCTTACATGGCTACACCTTC
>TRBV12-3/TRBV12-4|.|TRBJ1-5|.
CASSYTQDSLNQPQHF
TGTGCCAGCAGTTATACACAGGACAGCCTCAATCAGCCCCAGCATTTT
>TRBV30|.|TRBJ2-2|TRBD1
CAWGGTGPTGELFF
TGTGCCTGGGGTGGGACAGGTCCCACCGGGGAGCTGTTTTTT
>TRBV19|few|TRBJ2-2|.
CASSLTGWAGELFF
TGTGCCAGTAGTTTGACAGGTTGGGCCGGGGAGCTGTTTTTT
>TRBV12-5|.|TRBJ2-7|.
CASGLWRDSYEQYF
TGTGCTAGTGGTCTCTGGCGGGACTCCTACGAGCAGTACTTC
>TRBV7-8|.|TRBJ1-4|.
CASSHRTDEKLFF
TGTGCCAGCAGCCACCGGACAGATGAAAAACTGTTTTTT
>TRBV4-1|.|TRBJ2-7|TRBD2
CASSQESGSRSYEQYF
TGCGCCAGCAGCCAGGAGAGCGGGAGTAGGTCCTACGAGCAGTACTTC
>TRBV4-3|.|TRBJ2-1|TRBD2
CASSQDSGRPFNEQFF
TGCGCCAGCAGCCAAGATAGCGGGAGGCCCTTTAATGAGCAGTTCTTC
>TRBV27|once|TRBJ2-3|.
CASMLDTQYF
TGTGCCAGCATGTTGGATACGCAGTATTTT